The 2 T cell receptor beta chains listed next were all sequenced from one sample in a study of human T cells and chemical hapten exposure. TCRdb ran MiXCR on the 5' RACE reads and lists one entry per CDR3 protein. The sample yields tens of thousands of distinct CDR3 sequences, roughly 8% seen once. Unfractionated whole blood yielded the extracted total RNA. These receptors were collected from a male donor in good health.

Ten or more counts support this clonotype. The CDR3 DNA is TGTGCCACCAGCCCGCGACTAGCGGGAGGTTATTCCGGGGAGCTGTTTTTT. Amino acid sequence: CATSPRLAGGYSGELFF. The chain uses TRBV15 and TRBJ2-2; 13 bases fit TRBD2. Germline values: CDR1 LNHNV, CDR2 YYDKDF (reference sequence). Losses at the gene ends were 5 bases for V and 6 bases for J; bases not matched to a gene: 9. CDR3 length: 17 amino acids.

This clonotype was seen a handful of times. The chain is built from TRBV19 and TRBJ2-5; D call uncertain. Germline CDR1 is LNHDA and CDR2 is SQIVND (reference sequence). CDR3 length: 14 amino acids. V lost 0 bases and J lost 3, with 8 bases in between. Written as DNA, the CDR3 is TGTGCCAGTAGTATAGATCCAGACAAAGAGACCCAGTACTTC. Translating gives CASSIDPDKETQYF. Full variable domain (missing parts from reference TRBV19 and TRBJ2-5): DGGITQSPKYLFRKEGQNVTLSCEQNLNHDAMYWYRQDPGQGLRLIYYSQIVNDFQKGDIAEGYSVSREKKESFPLTVTSAQKNPTAFYLCASSIDPDKETQYFGPGTRLLVL.